A selection of T cell receptor beta chains follows, all from one sample in a study of glioma-infiltrating T cells after dendritic cell vaccination. Clones were read by immunoSEQ multiplex PCR, and TCRdb kept only the in-frame ones, dropping some. The table records around 97,000 clones, approximately 80% of them present only once. This material consisted of blood, taken before dendritic cell vaccination. Receptors were obtained from a human donor with glioblastoma. Each CDR3 is given with its conserved first and last residue. Each record gives: clone size, J gene, D gene, V gene, CDR3 DNA, CDR3 protein. A D gene is named only where the DNA matches it firmly. Clone size is not always given. Where it is, it says once, few, many or a class for expanded clones.

- TRBJ2-1 - TRBV2 TGTGCCGGCAGTCTTCTAGCAACCTACAATGAGCAGTTCTTC CAGSLLATYNEQFF
- TRBJ2-7 - TRBV6-1 TGTGCCAGCAGTGATGAGAGCCTCGAGCAGTACTTC CASSDESLEQYF
- TRBJ1-2 TRBD1 TRBV5-8 TGTGCCAGCAGCCCGTCCCGGGACAGGCTCTTCTATGGCTACACCTTC CASSPSRDRLFYGYTF
- TRBJ2-7 TRBD2 TRBV6-1 TGTGCCAGCTCCCCGCTAGCGGGGCAGGGGGAGCAGTACTTC CASSPLAGQGEQYF
- TRBJ1-3 TRBD1 TRBV19 TGTGCCAGTATCCGGACAGGGGATACTGGAAACACCATATATTTT CASIRTGDTGNTIYF
- TRBJ1-5 - TRBV27 TGTGCCAGCAGGGAAGGGGCCGATAATCAGCCCCAGCATTTT CASREGADNQPQHF
- TRBJ2-3 - TRBV25-1 TGTGCCAGCAGTGACGGGGTTAGCACAGATACGCAGTATTTT CASSDGVSTDTQYF
once TRBJ2-3 TRBD1 TRBV11-2 TGTGCCAGCAGCGTATCAGGGGGCGCCGGCACAGATACGCAGTATTTT CASSVSGGAGTDTQYF
- TRBJ1-2 TRBD1 TRBV6-6 TGTGCCAGCATCGACAGGGAAAACTATGGCTACACCTTC CASIDRENYGYTF
- TRBJ1-1 - TRBV18 TGTGCCAGCTCACCACCGGGGCCTACCGGGAACACTGAAGCTTTCTTT CASSPPGPTGNTEAFF
- TRBJ2-7 TRBD1 TRBV7-8 TGTGCCAGCAGCCTCACAGGGGCTTACTCCTACGAGCAGTACTTC CASSLTGAYSYEQYF
few TRBJ1-5 - TRBV19 TGTGCCAGTAGTTTGGGAAGGGGTTATCAGCCCCAGCATTTT CASSLGRGYQPQHF
- TRBJ1-1 - TRBV5-4 TGTGCCAGCAGCAAGGCCGGGTTGAACACTGAAGCTTTCTTT CASSKAGLNTEAFF
- TRBJ2-7 - TRBV10-3 TGTGCCATCAGTGAGGAAGGACAGTCCTACGAGCAGTACTTC CAISEEGQSYEQYF
- TRBJ1-2 - TRBV9 TGTGCCAGCAGCGTAGGTGGAGGGATCTATGGCTACACCTTC CASSVGGGIYGYTF
- TRBJ2-5 TRBD2 TRBV7-7 TGTGCTAGCAGCCCCGTGACTAGCGGGTCGGGGGAGACCCAGTACTTC CASSPVTSGSGETQYF
- TRBJ2-1 - TRBV6-6 TGTGCCATCGCCTTGGGACTCCAATCATCCTACAATGAGCAGTTCTTC CAIALGLQSSYNEQFF
- TRBJ1-1 - TRBV9 TGTGCCAGCAGCGTAGGCGGGGGGGGCACTGAAGCTTTCTTT CASSVGGGGTEAFF
- TRBJ1-6 TRBD1 TRBV5-4 TGTGCCAGCAGCTTGGGTGCCCCAGGGGGTAGTAATTCACCCCTCCACTTT CASSLGAPGGSNSPLHF
- TRBJ1-1 - TRBV11-1 TGTGCCAGCAGCCCTACCAGGACAGAAGCTTTCTTT CASSPTRTEAFF
- TRBJ2-5 - TRBV15 TGTGCCACCAGCAGAGAAGGGGCAGAGTACCAAGAGACCCAGTACTTC CATSREGAEYQETQYF
once TRBJ1-6 TRBD1 TRBV16 TGTGCCAGCAGCCAATCGGCGGGACAGAATTCACCCCTCCACTTT CASSQSAGQNSPLHF
- TRBJ2-3 TRBD2 TRBV15 TGTGCCACCAGCAGTGAAGCAACAGGGGGCCGACTAGCGGGGGTTACCACAGATACGCAGTATTTT CATSSEATGGRLAGVTTDTQYF
- TRBJ2-2 TRBD1 TRBV19 TGTGCCAGTAGGGGACAGACCACCGGGGAGCTGTTTTTT CASRGQTTGELFF
- TRBJ1-3 - TRBV7-9 TGTGCCAGCAGTCTACGGACACTCGGAAACACCATATATTTT CASSLRTLGNTIYF
- TRBJ2-5 - TRBV7-2 TGTGCCAGCAGCATGGGCTGGGAGACCCAGTACTTC CASSMGWETQYF
- TRBJ1-3 - TRBV19 TGTGCCAGTAGTAGTGGGGGCGCTGGAAACACCATATATTTT CASSSGGAGNTIYF
- TRBJ1-4 TRBD1 TRBV4-1 TGCGCCAGCAGCCAACCTATTAGGGACAGGGGGAGGGAAAAACTGTTTTTT CASSQPIRDRGREKLFF
- TRBJ2-5 - TRBV20-1 TGCAGTGGGGGGGTCCAAGAGACCCAGTACTTC CSGGVQETQYF
- TRBJ2-1 TRBD2 TRBV5-1 TGCGCCACCCGGGGGGGCCTCAACAATGAGCAGTTCTTC CATRGGLNNEQFF
- TRBJ1-1 - TRBV30 TGTGCCTGGAGTAAAGGGGCCACTGAAGCTTTCTTT CAWSKGATEAFF
- TRBJ1-2 - TRBV18 TGTGCCAGCTCATCGGACAGCTATGGCTACACCTTC CASSSDSYGYTF
- TRBJ1-2 - TRBV9 TGTGCCAGCAGGGCCCCCTTATGGGGGGGAGATGGCTACACCTTC CASRAPLWGGDGYTF
- TRBJ2-7 - TRBV11-3 TGTGCCAGCAGCCCTCCGGGCTCCTACGAGCAGTACTTC CASSPPGSYEQYF
- TRBJ2-5 TRBD1 TRBV6-5 TGTGCCAGCAGGGTGACAGGGGTCCAAGAGACCCAGTACTTC CASRVTGVQETQYF
few TRBJ1-2 TRBD1 TRBV5-6 TGTGCCAGCACCAACCTCAGGGGGCCTAGGGGCTACACCTTC CASTNLRGPRGYTF
- TRBJ1-1 TRBD1 TRBV7-3 TGTGCCAGCAGCTTAACCCGGGACAGGGGTACTGAAGCTTTCTTT CASSLTRDRGTEAFF
- TRBJ2-7 TRBD1 TRBV2 TGTGCCAGCAGTGTTGGACAGGGGTATTACGAGCAGTACTTC CASSVGQGYYEQYF
- TRBJ2-2 TRBD2 TRBV5-1 TGCGCCAGCAGCTTTCCCACCCTAGCGGTCCCGAACACCGGGGAGCTGTTTTTT CASSFPTLAVPNTGELFF
- TRBJ2-3 TRBD2 TRBV5-6 TGTGCCAGCAGCTTGCCTAGCGGGGGGGCCGCGTATACGCAGTATTTT CASSLPSGGAAYTQYF
few TRBJ1-5 TRBD1 TRBV19 TGTGCCAGTAGTATAGGTAGCGCGACAGGGGAGGCGCAGCCCCAGCATTTT CASSIGSATGEAQPQHF
once TRBJ2-7 - TRBV18 TGTGCCAGCTCACCACTTCAGGTCTCCTACGAGCAGTACTTC CASSPLQVSYEQYF
- TRBJ2-1 - TRBV6-1 TGTGCCAGCAGGGAACTAGCTGGGGGCGGCCATGAGCAGTTCTTC CASRELAGGGHEQFF
- TRBJ1-1 - TRBV19 TGTGCCAGTACCCCCTCCCCGGGAAACACTGAAGCTTTCTTT CASTPSPGNTEAFF
- TRBJ1-1 TRBD1 TRBV18 TGTGCCAGCTCACAGGGGGCTGGGACTGAAGCTTTCTTT CASSQGAGTEAFF
few TRBJ2-1 - TRBV7-8 TGTGCCAGCAGCTCCCAAGGTGGCAGGGTGTCCTACAATGAGCAGTTCTTC CASSSQGGRVSYNEQFF
- TRBJ2-7 - TRBV5-1 TGCGCCAGCAGCGTGACTAGTCCCTACGAGCAGTACTTC CASSVTSPYEQYF
- TRBJ1-1 - TRBV10-2 TGCGCCAGCAGTTTGGCCCCGAGGCCTGAAGCTTTCTTT CASSLAPRPEAFF
- TRBJ1-3 TRBD1 TRBV6-6 TGTGCCAGCAGTTACTCCTCAGACAGGGCTGGAAACACCATATATTTT CASSYSSDRAGNTIYF
- TRBJ2-7 - TRBV7-2 TGTGCCAGCAGCTTAGTGAGCCACGAGCAGTACTTC CASSLVSHEQYF
once TRBJ2-1 - TRBV27 TGTGCCAGCAGCCCACAGGGATGGGGATACAATGAGCAGTTCTTC CASSPQGWGYNEQFF
- TRBJ2-5 - TRBV9 TGTGCCAGCAGCGTAGCGGTTGGGGCGATCGGCCAAGAGACCCAGTACTTC CASSVAVGAIGQETQYF
- TRBJ2-7 TRBD2 TRBV9 TGTGCCAGCAGCGTGGCCGGGACTACCTACGAGCAGTACTTC CASSVAGTTYEQYF
- TRBJ2-7 TRBD1 TRBV9 TGTGCCAGCAGCCCTACGGGACAGGACCTCTACGAGCAGTACTTC CASSPTGQDLYEQYF
- TRBJ2-3 TRBD2 TRBV6-4 TGTGCCAGCAGTGCTAGCGGGGGGGCCCCAGATACGCAGTATTTT CASSASGGAPDTQYF